The 25 T cell receptor beta chains listed next were all sequenced from one sample in a study of cytomegalovirus exposure and HLA in healthy donors. The assay was immunoSEQ multiplex PCR, and TCRdb's table has in-frame clones only and misses some. The repertoire holds some 170,000 clones, with 87% as singletons. Source material: PBMCs. The source of these receptors is a woman aged 30 to 39 in good health and CMV-seronegative.

The chain is built from TRBV6-5 and TRBJ2-6; D is undetermined. Germline V gene data show CDR1 as MNHEY and CDR2 as SVGAGI. V lost 0 bases and J lost 0, with 3 bases in between. This CDR3 has 15 residues. This CDR3 reads CASSYSSSGANVLTF. The CDR3 nucleotides read TGTGCCAGCAGTTACTCGAGCTCTGGGGCCAACGTCCTGACTTTC.

This chain joins TRBV29-1 and TRBJ2-7, with a weak D call TRBD1 (5 bases). CDR3 length equals 13 residues. Germline lookup yields CDR1 SQVTM and CDR2 ANQGSEA. Trimming shortened V by 4 bases and J by 0 bases, and 10 bases separated the two germline ends. The chain's CDR3 is CSVVWTFSYEQYF. The CDR3 DNA reads as TGCAGCGTTGTATGGACATTCTCCTACGAGCAGTACTTC.

The V call is TRBV27, the J call TRBJ1-5, with D unresolved. The ends were cut back, 1 base at V and 5 bases at J, with 9 bases in the middle. The CDR3 has 14 residues. Germline loops: CDR1 MNHEY, CDR2 SMNVEV (reference sequence). Here the CDR3 DNA reads TGTGCCAGCAGTTTATTTTGGAGGGATCAGCCCCAGCATTTT. This gives the protein CASSLFWRDQPQHF.

This chain joins TRBV29-1 and TRBJ1-5; D may be TRBD1 (5 bases). V lost 5 bases and J lost 6, with 17 bases in between. The CDR3 is 14 amino acids. Germline CDR1 SQVTM, CDR2 ANQGSEA. CDR3 nucleotides: TGCAGCGTTTCAAACGGGGGAAGCGGTCAGCCCCAGCATTTT. This sequence encodes CSVSNGGSGQPQHF.

J is TRBJ1-5 and V is TRBV6-1; maybe TRBD1 (5 bases). Looked up from germline, CDR1 is MNHNS and CDR2 is SASEGT. Trimming shortened V by 3 bases and J by 6 bases, and 12 bases separated the two germline ends. The CDR3 is made up of 14 amino acids. In DNA, the CDR3 is TGTGCCAGCAGTGATGGGAGGGGTCTTCAGCCCCAGCATTTT. It is translated as CASSDGRGLQPQHF.

With respect to this clone: Germline and junction disagree at one end, which may indicate a read error. V usage is TRBV7-7 and J usage is TRBJ2-5, with D possibly TRBD1 on 6 matching bases. This CDR3 is 13 amino acids long. Germline CDR1 reads SSHAT; CDR2 reads FNYEAQ (reference sequence). The CDR3 sequence: CASSPGQQETQYF. The CDR3 nucleotides are TGTGCTAGCAGTCCAGGACAGCAAGAGACCCAGTACTTC.

This chain connects TRBV25-1 to TRBJ2-5; D remains unclear. With 4 bases removed from V and 3 bases from J, the gap between germline ends came to 9 bases. CDR1 and CDR2 from the germline V gene are MGHDK and SYGVNS. The length of the CDR3 is 13 residues. The CDR3 protein is CASSAGSEETQYF. The CDR3 nucleotides are TGTGCCAGCAGTGCCGGGTCCGAAGAGACCCAGTACTTC.

This clone was recorded a few times. This chain joins TRBV10-3 and TRBJ2-3, with 10 bases lining up with TRBD1. CDR1 and CDR2 (germline): ENHRY, SYGVKD. This CDR3 spans 15 amino acids. V was clipped by 5 bases and J by 2 bases; unmatched bases: 4. The CDR3, as DNA: TGTGCCATCAGTCCTGGACAGGGGGACACAGATACGCAGTATTTT. Protein sequence: CAISPGQGDTDTQYF.

The chain employs TRBV2 and TRBJ2-2; 7 nucleotides match TRBD1. The germline gives CDR1 SNHLY, CDR2 FYNNEI. The CDR3 runs 18 residues. V was pared by 0 bases and J by 0 bases, with 7 bases of the junction left unmatched. DNA of the CDR3: TGTGCCAGCAGTGAAGCGCTTTCCGGGACAGCGAACACCGGGGAGCTGTTTTTT. Translation: CASSEALSGTANTGELFF.

V usage is TRBV6-1 and J usage is TRBJ1-1, with D maybe TRBD1 (5 bases). The ends were cut back, 6 bases at V and 5 bases at J, with 13 bases in the middle. The CDR3 is 13 residues long. CDR1 and CDR2 (germline): MNHNS, SASEGT. As DNA, the CDR3 is TGTGCCAGCAGACATCAGGGTGGGACTGAAGCTTTCTTT. Translating gives CASRHQGGTEAFF.

The chain carries TRBV30 and TRBJ2-3, with 10 nucleotides matching TRBD2. The CDR3 has 14 amino acids. Germline V gene lookup returns CDR1 GTSNPN and CDR2 SVGIG (reference sequence). Trimming took 2 bases from V and 4 from J; bases not matched to a gene: 3. In DNA form, the CDR3 reads TGTGCCTGGAGTAGCGGGGGGGTCCCAGATACGCAGTATTTT. This sequence encodes CAWSSGGVPDTQYF.

V usage is TRBV10-3 and J usage is TRBJ1-2; TRBD1 agrees at 7 bases. There are 13 residues in the CDR3. V lost 9 bases and J lost 5; bases outside the gene matches: 9. Germline V gives CDR1 ENHRY, CDR2 SYGVKD. The CDR3, as DNA: TGTGCCATTCACCGGGACAGAGATTATGGCTACACCTTC. Protein product: CAIHRDRDYGYTF.

This chain connects TRBV27 to TRBJ1-4; D call uncertain. CDR1 is MNHEY, CDR2 SMNVEV, per germline (reference sequence). The V end was cut by 5 bases, the J end by 12 bases, with 22 bases between. The CDR3 runs 15 residues. DNA of the CDR3: TGTGCCAGCAGTATAGCACCCTATCCTATTGCGGAACTGTTTTTT. It encodes CASSIAPYPIAELFF.

This chain links TRBV5-8 with TRBJ1-6, with a weak D call TRBD1 (5 bases). V was cut by 1 base and J by 14 bases, with 19 bases left in between. The germline CDR1 and CDR2 sequences are SGHTS and YDEGEE. This CDR3 contains 15 residues. The CDR3 loop is CASSLFQGPSLALHF. DNA for the CDR3: TGTGCCAGCAGCTTGTTTCAGGGTCCCTCTCTGGCCCTCCACTTT.

Here the CDR3 reads CSVEGLVGNEQFF. The CDR3 bases are TGCAGCGTTGAGGGACTAGTCGGCAATGAGCAGTTCTTC. The chain couples TRBV29-1 to TRBJ2-1, with 8 nucleotides matching TRBD2. The trim removed 3 bases at V and 6 bases at J, leaving 4 bases unmatched. Germline V gene sequence: CDR1 SQVTM, CDR2 ANQGSEA. The CDR3 is 13 amino acids.

V and J are TRBV10-3 and TRBJ2-1, with 7 bases lining up with TRBD1. Germline values: CDR1 ENHRY, CDR2 SYGVKD. J gave up 1 base and V 6 bases, and 3 bases lay outside the gene matches. The CDR3 spans 14 residues. In DNA, the CDR3 is TGTGCCATCAGCCGACAGGGATCCTACAATGAGCAGTTCTTC. Residues: CAISRQGSYNEQFF.

The chain has TRBV11-2 and TRBJ2-1; 14 positions agree with TRBD2. V lost 3 bases, J lost 4 bases, and 5 bases stayed unmatched. The CDR3 is made up of 17 amino acids. Germline CDR1 reads SGHAT; CDR2 reads FQNNGV. CDR3 residues: CASSLTGTSGGYNEQFF. CDR3 nucleotides: TGTGCCAGCAGCTTGACCGGGACTAGCGGGGGATACAATGAGCAGTTCTTC.

This chain joins TRBV25-1 and TRBJ2-7; a possible D gene is TRBD1 (5 bases). Per the germline V gene, CDR1 is MGHDK and CDR2 is SYGVNS. This CDR3 has 13 amino acids. Trimming removed 4 bases at V and 0 bases at J, with 7 bases between. The CDR3 sequence is CASSVTASYEQYF. The CDR3 coding sequence is TGTGCCAGCAGTGTGACAGCCTCCTACGAGCAGTACTTC.

This rearrangement joins TRBV6-5 to TRBJ1-1; no clear D. The ends were cut back, 2 bases at V and 1 base at J, with 11 bases in the middle. Germline V gene lookup returns CDR1 MNHEY and CDR2 SVGAGI. CDR3 length equals 15 residues. CDR3 in amino acids: CASSYLSGENTEAFF. As DNA, the CDR3 is TGTGCCAGCAGTTACCTATCCGGGGAGAACACTGAAGCTTTCTTT.

The V and J genes are TRBV4-3 and TRBJ2-2, with D possibly matching TRBD2 (5 bases). The CDR3 extends over 17 amino acids. Per the germline V gene, CDR1 is LGHNA and CDR2 is YSLEER. V lost 3 bases, J lost 0 bases, and 14 bases lay in between. The CDR3 DNA is TGCGCCAGCAGCCACGAGGGAGAGGGCTCGAACACCGGGGAGCTGTTTTTT. Its translation is CASSHEGEGSNTGELFF.

CDR3 residues: CASSWASGSGELFF. CDR3 DNA sequence: TGTGCCAGCAGCTGGGCTAGCGGTAGCGGGGAGCTGTTTTTT. V gene TRBV27 combines with J gene TRBJ2-2; 7 nucleotides align to TRBD2. J gave up 7 bases and V 6 bases, and 8 bases lay outside the gene matches. CDR1 is MNHEY, CDR2 SMNVEV, per germline (reference sequence). The CDR3 spans 14 residues.

The chain employs TRBV5-6 and TRBJ1-2; the match to TRBD1 covers 9 bases. CDR1 and CDR2 from the germline V gene are SGHDT and YYEEEE. The V gene end was trimmed by 0 bases and the J gene end by 10 bases; junction bases not matched to a gene: 10. The CDR3 contains 15 residues. DNA of the CDR3: TGTGCCAGCAGCTTGGACAGGGGGCTGGCGTCGGCCTACACCTTC. Protein: CASSLDRGLASAYTF.

This clone was picked up a small number of times. The chain combines TRBV27 with TRBJ1-2; perhaps TRBD1 as D (5 bases). CDR1 MNHEY and CDR2 SMNVEV come from the germline V gene (reference sequence). The CDR3 consists of 13 residues. The ends were cut back, 7 bases at V and 1 base at J, with 10 bases in the middle. The DNA of the CDR3 is TGTGCCAGCAAACCGGGGGGTAACTATGGCTACACCTTC. Protein product: CASKPGGNYGYTF.

The rearrangement joins TRBV21-1 to TRBJ2-7; TRBD2 is taken as the D call from the table, unchecked against the DNA. TRBV21-1 is a listed pseudogene. The CDR3 has 13 residues. CDR3 bases: TGTGCCAGCAGCAACACTAGTGAAAACGAGCAGTACTTC. Protein product: CASSNTSENEQYF.

The CDR3 nucleotides read TGTGCCAGTACCACAGTGAACACTGAAGCTTTCTTT. Its translation: CASTTVNTEAFF. The J gene is TRBJ1-1, the V gene TRBV6-6; D remains unclear. CDR3 length equals 12 residues. Germline V CDR1 and CDR2: MNHNY, SVGAGI (reference sequence). Deletions cut 9 bases from V and 0 bases from J, with 8 bases between.